This TCR beta chain was profiled in a study of identifying expanded T cells in peripheral blood. As concerns this clone: Antigen: not known.

Using immunoSEQ multiplex PCR, the repertoire was profiled, and TCRdb retains in-frame clones only, with some absent. The repertoire holds tens of thousands of clones, about four fifths seen once, with around a sixth in the top ten. The germline CDR1 and CDR2 sequences are MGHRA and YSYEKL. V was trimmed by 3 bases and J by 9 bases, leaving 12 bases between them. This CDR3 has 13 amino acids. General study results and limits: Technical replicates showed around 1.2 changed clones; two weeks about 16; four weeks 19. Approximately two-week clone count variance significantly increased as total template count grew.

Collection occurred without any documented infections or immune events in donors. This sequence joins TRBV4-1 and TRBJ2-1; perhaps TRBD1 as D (5 bases). The clonotype comes from a person between 18 and 75 years old in good health. The sequenced sample consisted of blood. CDR3 DNA sequence: TGCGCCAGCAGCCACAGGCTAGGGGCTGAGCAGTTCTTC. This encodes CASSHRLGAEQFF.